This passage covers 2 T cell receptor beta chains from one sample sequenced in a study of cytotoxic CD8 clonotypes in ibrutinib-treated CLL. Clones were sequenced by immunoSEQ multiplex PCR, and TCRdb holds only the in-frame ones, with some missing. This table holds over 150,000 clones, over 60% found once. The sequenced sample was PBMCs, obtained after 24 months of ibrutinib treatment. The source of these receptors is a human donor with chronic lymphocytic leukemia.

The chain is built from TRBV28 and TRBJ2-3; 16 nucleotides align to TRBD2. CDR3 length: 16 amino acids. The V gene's germline CDR1 is MDHEN and CDR2 SYDVKM. V gave up 2 bases and J gave up 4 bases; unmatched junction bases: 0. The CDR3 protein is CASSLGTSGRADTQYF. In nucleotides, the CDR3 is TGTGCCAGCAGTTTAGGGACTAGCGGGAGGGCAGATACGCAGTATTTT.

The V gene is TRBV5-1, the J gene TRBJ2-7; D might be TRBD1 (6 bases). V dropped 1 base and J dropped 4 bases, with 9 bases sitting between them. The CDR3 sequence is 13 residues long. Per the germline V gene, CDR1 is SGHRS and CDR2 is YFSETQ. The CDR3 loop is CASSLRGSYEQYF. The CDR3, as DNA: TGCGCCAGCAGCTTGAGGGGGTCATACGAGCAGTACTTC.